The 15 T cell receptor beta chains given below trace back to one sample, sequenced in a study of T cells in localized non-small cell lung cancer. Produced via immunoSEQ multiplex PCR; TCRdb's table is partial and in-frame only. The repertoire holds tens of thousands of clones, with around 80% as singletons. The material sequenced was peripheral blood, taken before any cancer treatment. The receptors originated from a male donor at least 60 years old with stage III squamous cell lung carcinoma.

The V and J genes are TRBV6-5 and TRBJ2-5; D unclear. The J call could be wrong; TRBJ2-7 is a better fit for the DNA end. In germline, CDR1 is MNHEY, CDR2 SVGAGI. CDR3 size: 13 residues. CDR3: CASSSRLYDEQYF. CDR3 in DNA: TGTGCCAGCAGTTCCAGGCTCTATGACGAGCAGTACTTC.

In DNA, the CDR3 is TGTGCCAGCAGCCCCAATCACGGGGGCGGAGGCTACACCTTC. Its translation: CASSPNHGGGGYTF. The V call is TRBV11-1, the J call TRBJ1-2, with TRBD1 as a possible D gene (6 bases). Germline CDR1 reads SGHAT; CDR2 reads FQDESV (reference sequence). CDR3 length: 14 amino acids. The V end was cut by 5 bases, the J end by 8 bases, with 18 bases between.

This chain links TRBV7-8 with TRBJ2-5; 8 positions match TRBD2. Germline CDR1 reads SGHVS; CDR2 reads FQNEAQ. CDR3 length: 18 amino acids. Losses at the gene ends were 0 bases for V and 1 base for J; bases not matched to a gene: 10. The CDR3 DNA follows: TGTGCCAGCAGCTTAGCGTCGTTGGGTAGCGGGACCCAAGAGACCCAGTACTTC. Translated: CASSLASLGSGTQETQYF.

The chain employs TRBV11-2 and TRBJ1-1; no clear D gene. Trimming shortened V by 0 bases and J by 1 base, and 9 bases separated the two germline ends. Germline V gene lookup returns CDR1 SGHAT and CDR2 FQNNGV. The CDR3 runs to 15 residues. CDR3 nucleotide sequence: TGTGCCAGCAGCTTAGACGGCCAGGCGAACACTGAAGCTTTCTTT. Translating gives CASSLDGQANTEAFF.

The V gene is TRBV7-2, the J gene TRBJ2-1; TRBD1 might be the D (5 bases). Germline V lookup: CDR1 SGHTA, CDR2 FQGNSA. This CDR3 contains 15 residues. V lost 5 bases, J lost 10 bases, and 21 bases lay in between. This chain's CDR3 is CASSAQGGLQGEQFF. The CDR3 DNA reads TGTGCCAGCAGCGCACAAGGCGGCCTGCAGGGAGAGCAGTTCTTC.

V gene TRBV5-6 combines with J gene TRBJ1-2, with TRBD1 identical over 9 bases. CDR1 is SGHDT and CDR2 is YYEEEE in the germline V gene. Unmatched junction bases numbered 7, after V lost 4 bases and J lost 3 bases. The CDR3 spans 15 residues. The CDR3 DNA follows: TGTGCCAGCAGCCTACAGGGGGCGCGAGACTATGGCTACACCTTC. Amino acid sequence: CASSLQGARDYGYTF.

The J gene is TRBJ2-7, the V gene TRBV9, with D tentatively TRBD2 (5 bases). CDR3 length: 13 residues. V was pared by 4 bases and J by 3 bases, with 11 bases between. In germline, CDR1 is SGDLS, CDR2 YYNGEE. The DNA for the CDR3 is TGTGCCAGCAGCTCGGAGGATTACTACGAGCAGTACTTC. Translating it yields CASSSEDYYEQYF.

The V gene is TRBV7-6, the J gene TRBJ2-1; TRBD2 matches 7 bases. This CDR3 region has 14 residues. CDR1 SGHVS and CDR2 FNYEAQ come from the germline V gene. V shed 8 bases and J 3 bases; nucleotides not matched to a gene: 7. The CDR3 DNA is TGTGCCAGCGTGGCTAGCGGTGACTACAATGAGCAGTTCTTC. The encoded protein is CASVASGDYNEQFF.

The chain is built from TRBV27 and TRBJ1-1; D perhaps matches TRBD1 (6 bases). CDR1 and CDR2 from the germline V gene are MNHEY and SMNVEV (reference sequence). Trimming removed 7 bases at V and 10 bases at J, with 16 bases between. This CDR3 has 12 amino acids. Here the CDR3 reads CASIRQEGTAFF. DNA for the CDR3: TGTGCCAGCATTAGACAGGAGGGGACAGCTTTCTTT.

The rearrangement uses TRBV7-2 and TRBJ2-1; no definite D call. Trimming shortened V by 1 base and J by 9 bases, and 7 bases separated the two germline ends. This CDR3 has 12 residues. The V gene's germline CDR1 is SGHTA and CDR2 FQGNSA. CDR3 in DNA: TGTGCCAGCAGCTTAGGAATCGGTGAGCAGTTCTTC. Protein product: CASSLGIGEQFF.

The sample holds a few counts of this clone. The V gene is TRBV5-8, the J gene TRBJ1-5; 12 bases match TRBD1. This CDR3 region has 16 residues. The germline V gene encodes CDR1 SGHTS and CDR2 YDEGEE. V gave up 4 bases and J gave up 6 bases; unmatched junction bases: 8. The CDR3 DNA reads TGTGCCAGCAGCCTCCGGGACAGGGGGCTTCGTCAGCCCCAGCATTTT. It yields the protein CASSLRDRGLRQPQHF.

This clone was observed once. The genes are TRBV6-1 and TRBJ1-2; a possible D gene is TRBD1 (6 bases). The length of the CDR3 is 15 residues. Germline CDR1 reads MNHNS; CDR2 reads SASEGT. Trimming stripped 5 bases from V and 2 bases from J, with 15 bases between. The CDR3 coding sequence is TGTGCCAGCAGTCCACAGGGTAATCCAAACTATGGCTACACCTTC. Translated, it gives CASSPQGNPNYGYTF.

The rearrangement links TRBV7-6 to TRBJ2-7; D unclear. Germline V lookup: CDR1 SGHVS, CDR2 FNYEAQ. Trimming stripped 1 base from V and 0 bases from J, with 4 bases between. The CDR3 totals 13 residues. This CDR3 reads CASSLGDSYEQYF. In nucleotides, the CDR3 is TGTGCCAGCAGCTTAGGGGACTCCTACGAGCAGTACTTC.

As for this clone: This same CDR3 is encoded by further DNA sequences in the sample. The V and J genes are TRBV6-5 and TRBJ2-7; D might be TRBD1 (5 bases). The CDR3 is 15 amino acids. Trimming stripped 0 bases from V and 1 base from J, with 10 bases between. Per germline, CDR1 MNHEY and CDR2 SVGAGI. CDR3 nucleotides: TGTGCCAGCAGTTACTCTAGGTCAGGGTCCTACGAGCAGTACTTC. Its protein product is CASSYSRSGSYEQYF.

This clone has only a few counts. The chain has TRBV28 and TRBJ1-6, with TRBD1 matching over 8 bases. V lost 3 bases and J lost 7; bases outside the gene matches: 8. This CDR3 region has 16 residues. Germline CDR1 reads MDHEN; CDR2 reads SYDVKM. In DNA form, the CDR3 reads TGTGCCAGCAGTTTCCCTACAGGGGGATTAAATTCACCCCTCCACTTT. Its protein is CASSFPTGGLNSPLHF.